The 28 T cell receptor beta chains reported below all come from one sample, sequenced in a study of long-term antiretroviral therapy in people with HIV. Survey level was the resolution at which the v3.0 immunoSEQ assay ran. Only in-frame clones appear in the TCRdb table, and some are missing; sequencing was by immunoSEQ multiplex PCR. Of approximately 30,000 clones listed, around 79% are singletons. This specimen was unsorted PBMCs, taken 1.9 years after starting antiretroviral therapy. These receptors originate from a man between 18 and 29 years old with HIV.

In nucleotides, the CDR3 is TGTGCCAGCAGCCGTCGGACTAGCGGGGATACAGATACGCAGTATTTT. Its translation: CASSRRTSGDTDTQYF. This chain links TRBV5-4 with TRBJ2-3; TRBD2 agrees at 12 bases. This CDR3 is 16 amino acids long. V trimming: 4 bases; J trimming: 3 bases; junction bases outside the gene matches: 6. Germline values: CDR1 SGHNT, CDR2 YYREEE (reference sequence). The full variable domain, in which reference TRBV5-4 and TRBJ2-3 provide the parts outside the CDR3, is ETGVTQSPTHLIKTRGQQVTLRCSSQSGHNTVSWYQQALGQGPQFIFQYYREEENGRGNFPPRFSGLQFPNYSSELNVNALELDDSALYLCASSRRTSGDTDTQYFGPGTRLTVL.

The CDR3: CASSGTSGEVDTQYF. As DNA, the CDR3 is TGTGCCAGCAGCGGGACTAGTGGGGAGGTAGATACGCAGTATTTT. V gene TRBV9 combines with J gene TRBJ2-3, with TRBD2 matching over 7 bases. This CDR3 spans 15 amino acids. Trimming took 3 bases from V and 5 from J; bases not matched to a gene: 9. From germline, CDR1 is SGDLS and CDR2 YYNGEE. The whole variable domain, remainder taken from reference TRBV9 and TRBJ2-3, is DSGVTQTPKHLITATGQRVTLRCSPRSGDLSVYWYQQSLDQGLQFLIQYYNGEERAKGNILERFSAQQFPDLHSELNLSSLELGDSALYFCASSGTSGEVDTQYFGPGTRLTVL.

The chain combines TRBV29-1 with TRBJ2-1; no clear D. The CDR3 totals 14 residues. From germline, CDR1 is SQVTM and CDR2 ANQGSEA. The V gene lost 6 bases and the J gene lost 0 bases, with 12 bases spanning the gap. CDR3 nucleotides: TGCAGCGTGACCGACCGGAGCTCCTACAATGAGCAGTTCTTC. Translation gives CSVTDRSSYNEQFF.

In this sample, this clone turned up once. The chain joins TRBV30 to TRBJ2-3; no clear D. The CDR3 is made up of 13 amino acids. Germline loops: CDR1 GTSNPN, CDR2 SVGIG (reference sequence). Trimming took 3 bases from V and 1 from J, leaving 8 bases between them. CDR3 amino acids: CAWRPRRTDTQYF. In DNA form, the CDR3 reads TGTGCCTGGAGGCCCCGCCGCACAGATACGCAGTATTTT.

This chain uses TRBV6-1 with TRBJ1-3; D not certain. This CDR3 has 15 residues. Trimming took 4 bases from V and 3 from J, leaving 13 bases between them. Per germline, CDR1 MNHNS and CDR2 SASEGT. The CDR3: CASSVTYSNGNTIYF. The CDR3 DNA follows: TGTGCCAGCAGTGTGACCTATAGCAATGGAAACACCATATATTTT.

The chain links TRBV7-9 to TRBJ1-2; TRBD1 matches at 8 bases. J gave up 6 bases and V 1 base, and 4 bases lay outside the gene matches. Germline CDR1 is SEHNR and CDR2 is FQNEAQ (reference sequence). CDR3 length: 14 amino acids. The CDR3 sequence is CASSLGAGGDGYTF. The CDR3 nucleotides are TGTGCCAGCAGCTTAGGGGCAGGGGGCGATGGCTACACCTTC.

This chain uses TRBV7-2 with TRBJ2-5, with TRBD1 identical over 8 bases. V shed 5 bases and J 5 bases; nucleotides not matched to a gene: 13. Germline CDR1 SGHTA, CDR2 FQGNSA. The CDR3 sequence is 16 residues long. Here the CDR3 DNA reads TGTGCCAGCAGCGACCCTCCCGCAGGGGGCGGGGAGACCCAGTACTTC. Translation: CASSDPPAGGGETQYF.

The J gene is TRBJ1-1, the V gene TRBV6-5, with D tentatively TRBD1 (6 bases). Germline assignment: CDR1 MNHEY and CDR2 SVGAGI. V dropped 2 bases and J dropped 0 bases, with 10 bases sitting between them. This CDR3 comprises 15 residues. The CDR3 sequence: CASSYNRELNTEAFF. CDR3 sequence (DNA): TGTGCCAGCAGTTACAACAGGGAATTGAACACTGAAGCTTTCTTT.

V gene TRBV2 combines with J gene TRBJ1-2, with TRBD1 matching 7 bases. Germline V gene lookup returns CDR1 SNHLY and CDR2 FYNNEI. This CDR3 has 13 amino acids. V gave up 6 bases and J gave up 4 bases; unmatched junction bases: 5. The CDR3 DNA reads TGTGCCAGCAGGGGTGGGACAGCCTATGGCTACACCTTC. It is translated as CASRGGTAYGYTF. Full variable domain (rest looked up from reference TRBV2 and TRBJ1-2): EPEVTQTPSHQVTQMGQEVILRCVPISNHLYFYWYRQILGQKVEFLVSFYNNEISEKSEIFDDQFSVERPDGSNFTLKIRSTKLEDSAMYFCASRGGTAYGYTFGSGTRLTVV.

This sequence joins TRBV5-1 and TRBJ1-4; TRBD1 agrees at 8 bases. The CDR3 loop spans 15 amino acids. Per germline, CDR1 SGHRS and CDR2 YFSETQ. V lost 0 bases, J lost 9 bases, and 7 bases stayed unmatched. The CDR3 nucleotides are TGCGCCAGCAGCTTGGCCCCCGGGACAGGTCAAAAACTGTTTTTT. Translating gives CASSLAPGTGQKLFF.

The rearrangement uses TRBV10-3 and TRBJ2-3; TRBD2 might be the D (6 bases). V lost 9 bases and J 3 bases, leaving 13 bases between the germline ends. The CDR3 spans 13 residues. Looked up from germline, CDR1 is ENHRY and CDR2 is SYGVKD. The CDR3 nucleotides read TGTGCCATTCAATCTAGCGTAACAGATACGCAGTATTTT. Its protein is CAIQSSVTDTQYF.

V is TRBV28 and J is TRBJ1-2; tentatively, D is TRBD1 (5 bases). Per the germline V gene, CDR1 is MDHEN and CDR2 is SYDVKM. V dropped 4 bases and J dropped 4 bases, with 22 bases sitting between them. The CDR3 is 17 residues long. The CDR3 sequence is CASSSGTGIPSVYGYTF. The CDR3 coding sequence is TGTGCCAGCAGTTCCGGGACGGGGATCCCGTCGGTCTATGGCTACACCTTC.

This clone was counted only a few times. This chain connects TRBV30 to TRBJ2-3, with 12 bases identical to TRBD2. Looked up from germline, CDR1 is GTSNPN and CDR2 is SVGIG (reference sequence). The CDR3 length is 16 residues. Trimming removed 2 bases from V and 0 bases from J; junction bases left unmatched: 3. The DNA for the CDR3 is TGTGCCTGGAGTAAGGGACTAGCGGGTAGCACAGATACGCAGTATTTT. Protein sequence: CAWSKGLAGSTDTQYF.

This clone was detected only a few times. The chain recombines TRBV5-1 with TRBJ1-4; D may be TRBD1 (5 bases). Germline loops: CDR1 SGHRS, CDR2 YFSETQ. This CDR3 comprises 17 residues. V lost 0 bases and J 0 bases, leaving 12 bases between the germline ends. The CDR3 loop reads CASSLVAGTSTNEKLFF. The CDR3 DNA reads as TGCGCCAGCAGCTTGGTGGCAGGGACCTCAACTAATGAAAAACTGTTTTTT. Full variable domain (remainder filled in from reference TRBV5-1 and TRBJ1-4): KAGVTQTPRYLIKTRGQQVTLSCSPISGHRSVSWYQQTPGQGLQFLFEYFSETQRNKGNFPGRFSGRQFSNSRSEMNVSTLELGDSALYLCASSLVAGTSTNEKLFFGSGTQLSVL.

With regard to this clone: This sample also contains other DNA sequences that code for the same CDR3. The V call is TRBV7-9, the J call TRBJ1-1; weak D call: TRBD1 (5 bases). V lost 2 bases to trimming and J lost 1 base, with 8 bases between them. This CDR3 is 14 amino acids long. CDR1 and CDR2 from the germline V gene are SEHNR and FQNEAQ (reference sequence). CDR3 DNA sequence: TGTGCCAGCAGCTTAACAGGATCGAACACTGAAGCTTTCTTT. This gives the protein CASSLTGSNTEAFF.

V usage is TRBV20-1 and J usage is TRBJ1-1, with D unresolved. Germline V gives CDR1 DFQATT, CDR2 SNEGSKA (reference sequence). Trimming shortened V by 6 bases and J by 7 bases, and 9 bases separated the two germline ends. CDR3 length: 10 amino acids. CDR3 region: CSANTVEAFF. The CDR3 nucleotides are TGCAGTGCCAACACAGTTGAAGCTTTCTTT.

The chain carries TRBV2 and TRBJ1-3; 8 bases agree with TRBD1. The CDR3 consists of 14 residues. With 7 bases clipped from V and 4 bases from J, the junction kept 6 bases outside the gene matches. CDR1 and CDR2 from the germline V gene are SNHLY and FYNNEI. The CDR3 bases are TGTGCCAGCACCAGGACAGGGTCCGGAAACACCATATATTTT. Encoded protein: CASTRTGSGNTIYF.

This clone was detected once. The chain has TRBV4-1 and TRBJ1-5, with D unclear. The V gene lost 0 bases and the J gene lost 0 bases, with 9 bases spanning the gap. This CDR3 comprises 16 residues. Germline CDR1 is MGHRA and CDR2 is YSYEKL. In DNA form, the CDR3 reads TGCGCCAGCAGCCAAGAACCCTTGGGTAGCAATCAGCCCCAGCATTTT. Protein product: CASSQEPLGSNQPQHF.

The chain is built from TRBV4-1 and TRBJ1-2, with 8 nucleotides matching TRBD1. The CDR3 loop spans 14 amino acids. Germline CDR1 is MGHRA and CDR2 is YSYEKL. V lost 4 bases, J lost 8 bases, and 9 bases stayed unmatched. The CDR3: CASSPMDRVGGYTF. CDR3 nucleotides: TGCGCCAGCAGCCCTATGGACAGGGTCGGCGGCTACACCTTC.

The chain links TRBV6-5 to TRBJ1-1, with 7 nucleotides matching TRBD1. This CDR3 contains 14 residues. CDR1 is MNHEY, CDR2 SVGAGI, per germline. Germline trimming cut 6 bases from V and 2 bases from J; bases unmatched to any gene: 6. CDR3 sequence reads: CASRAGQTNTEAFF. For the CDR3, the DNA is TGTGCCAGCAGGGCGGGACAGACCAACACTGAAGCTTTCTTT.

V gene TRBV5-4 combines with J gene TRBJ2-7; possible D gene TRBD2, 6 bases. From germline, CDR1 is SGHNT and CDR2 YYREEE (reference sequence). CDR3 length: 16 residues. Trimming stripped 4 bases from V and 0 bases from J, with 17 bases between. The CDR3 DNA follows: TGTGCCAGCAGCGTGGGGACTTCCCTTGGCTCCTACGAGCAGTACTTC. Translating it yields CASSVGTSLGSYEQYF.

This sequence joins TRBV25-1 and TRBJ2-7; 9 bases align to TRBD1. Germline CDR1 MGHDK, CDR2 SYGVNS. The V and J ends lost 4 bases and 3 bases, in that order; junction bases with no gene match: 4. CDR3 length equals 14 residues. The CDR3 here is CASSADRGNYEQYV. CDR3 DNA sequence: TGTGCCAGCAGTGCGGACAGGGGCAACTACGAGCAGTACGTC.

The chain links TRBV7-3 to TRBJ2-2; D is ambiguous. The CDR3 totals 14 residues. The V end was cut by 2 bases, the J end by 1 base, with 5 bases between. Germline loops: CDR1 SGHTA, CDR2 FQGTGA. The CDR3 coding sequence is TGTGCCAGCAGCTTAGGACGGAACACCGGGGAGCTGTTTTTT. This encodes CASSLGRNTGELFF.

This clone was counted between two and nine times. The CDR3 nucleotides read TGTGCCAGCAGTCCTGGACCCAAACCGGGCTACACCTTC. It encodes CASSPGPKPGYTF. V gene TRBV28 combines with J gene TRBJ1-2; D is unclear. CDR1 and CDR2 from the germline V gene are MDHEN and SYDVKM. The CDR3 totals 13 residues. Trimming took off 5 bases at V and 8 bases at J, with 15 bases between the two ends.

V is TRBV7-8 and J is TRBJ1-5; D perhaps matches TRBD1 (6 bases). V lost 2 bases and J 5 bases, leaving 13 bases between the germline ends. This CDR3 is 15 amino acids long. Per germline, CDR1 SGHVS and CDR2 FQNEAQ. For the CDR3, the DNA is TGTGCCAGCAGCTTATGGAGGGGGGACGATCAGCCCCAGCATTTT. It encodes CASSLWRGDDQPQHF.

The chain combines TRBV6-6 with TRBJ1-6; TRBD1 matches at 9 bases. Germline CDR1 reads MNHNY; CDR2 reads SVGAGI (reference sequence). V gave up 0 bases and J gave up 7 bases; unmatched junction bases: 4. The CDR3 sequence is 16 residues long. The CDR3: CASSYSGQGPNSPLHF. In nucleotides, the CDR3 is TGTGCCAGCAGTTACTCGGGACAGGGTCCAAATTCACCCCTCCACTTT.

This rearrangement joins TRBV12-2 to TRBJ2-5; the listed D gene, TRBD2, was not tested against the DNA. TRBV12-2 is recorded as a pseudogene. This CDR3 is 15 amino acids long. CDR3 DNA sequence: TGTGCAAGTCGCTTAGACCTAGCGGGGGAAGAGACCCAGTACTTC. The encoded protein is CASRLDLAGEETQYF.

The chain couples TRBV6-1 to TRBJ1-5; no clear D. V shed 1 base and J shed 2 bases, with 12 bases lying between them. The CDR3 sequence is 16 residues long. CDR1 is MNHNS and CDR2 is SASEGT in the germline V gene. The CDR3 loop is CASSEGDGVGNQPQHF. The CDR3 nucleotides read TGTGCCAGCAGTGAAGGGGATGGGGTAGGCAATCAGCCCCAGCATTTT.